This entry lists 31 T cell receptor beta chains sequenced from one sample in a study of blood T cell repertoires in COVID-19. Clones were read by immunoSEQ multiplex PCR, and TCRdb kept only the in-frame ones, dropping some. This sample has fewer than 250,000 clones, with roughly 86% found just once. The sequencing sample was made of peripheral blood. The receptors here all came from a woman between 55 and 75 years old with acute or convalescent COVID-19.

The chain combines TRBV18 with TRBJ1-3; tentative D call: TRBD1 (5 bases). V was trimmed by 1 base and J by 6 bases, leaving 13 bases between them. In germline, CDR1 is KGHSH, CDR2 LQKENI. CDR3 length: 15 amino acids. This chain's CDR3 is CASSPQKGIENTIYF. The CDR3 DNA reads as TGTGCCAGCTCACCACAGAAGGGGATTGAAAACACCATATATTTT. Drawing the rest from reference TRBV18 and TRBJ1-3, the complete variable domain is NAGVMQNPRHLVRRRGQEARLRCSPMKGHSHVYWYRQLPEEGLKFMVYLQKENIIDESGMPKERFSAEFPKEGPSILRIQQVVRGDSAAYFCASSPQKGIENTIYFGEGSWLTVV.

The chain combines TRBV15 with TRBJ2-7; perhaps TRBD1 as D (5 bases). Between the trimmed V and J ends, which lost 9 bases and 0 bases, there was a span of 15 bases. Germline V gene sequence: CDR1 LNHNV, CDR2 YYDKDF (reference sequence). The CDR3 consists of 14 residues. The CDR3, as DNA: TGTGCCACTCAGGGCCTATCGAGCTCCTACGAGCAGTACTTC. It is translated as CATQGLSSSYEQYF.

The V gene is TRBV7-2, the J gene TRBJ2-1, with TRBD2 matching over 9 bases. V was clipped by 0 bases and J by 2 bases; unmatched bases: 2. Germline CDR1 is SGHTA and CDR2 is FQGNSA. This CDR3 spans 16 amino acids. The CDR3 coding sequence is TGTGCCAGCAGCTTAGCTGGCGGGAGGGCCTACAATGAGCAGTTCTTC. Amino acid sequence: CASSLAGGRAYNEQFF. Filled out from reference TRBV7-2 and TRBJ2-1, the complete variable domain reads GAGVSQSPSNKVTEKGKDVELRCDPISGHTALYWYRQSLGQGLEFLIYFQGNSAPDKSGLPSDRFSAERTGGSVSTLTIQRTQQEDSAVYLCASSLAGGRAYNEQFFGPGTRLTVL.

The chain has TRBV29-1 and TRBJ1-2, with D maybe TRBD1 (6 bases). Trimming left V 4 bases short and J 5 bases short, with 17 bases between. The CDR3 covers 14 residues. Germline CDR1 reads SQVTM; CDR2 reads ANQGSEA. DNA of the CDR3: TGCAGCGTTGTGGGGGCAGGGTCAGGGTATGGCTACACCTTC. It specifies CSVVGAGSGYGYTF.

The rearrangement links TRBV24-1 to TRBJ1-3; no definite D call. V was shortened by 4 bases and J by 4 bases, with 10 bases between the two germline ends. The CDR3 is 14 amino acids. Germline values: CDR1 KGHDR, CDR2 SFDVKD. The CDR3 reads CATSDPVSGNTIYF. CDR3 nucleotides: TGTGCCACCAGTGACCCCGTTTCCGGAAACACCATATATTTT.

V gene TRBV4-3 combines with J gene TRBJ1-2, with 7 bases identical to TRBD1. Germline V gives CDR1 LGHNA, CDR2 YSLEER. Germline trimming cut 5 bases from V and 4 bases from J; bases unmatched to any gene: 10. This CDR3 has 15 amino acids. CDR3: CASSSTTGTIYGYTF. The CDR3 DNA is TGCGCCAGCAGCTCTACGACAGGGACGATCTATGGCTACACCTTC.

The chain combines TRBV10-1 with TRBJ2-1; 8 positions agree with TRBD2. This CDR3 region has 15 residues. With 6 bases clipped from V and 9 bases from J, the junction kept 13 bases outside the gene matches. Germline CDR1 WNHNN, CDR2 SYGVQD (reference sequence). The CDR3 protein is CASSDSGLAQIEQFF. In DNA, the CDR3 is TGCGCCAGCAGCGATTCAGGACTAGCTCAAATTGAGCAGTTCTTC.

This clone showed up just a few times. The V gene is TRBV27, the J gene TRBJ1-2, with unresolved D. Trimming removed 3 bases from V and 2 bases from J, with 7 bases in between. Germline V gene sequence: CDR1 MNHEY, CDR2 SMNVEV (reference sequence). The CDR3 runs 13 residues. The CDR3 region is CASSLYTNYGYTF. The CDR3 bases are TGTGCCAGCAGTTTGTACACCAACTATGGCTACACCTTC.

V gene TRBV11-2 combines with J gene TRBJ1-2; 7 bases align to TRBD1. The ends lost 4 bases at V and 3 bases at J; junction bases unmatched: 5. The CDR3 covers 14 residues. In germline, CDR1 is SGHAT, CDR2 FQNNGV. The chain's CDR3 is CASSSTGADYGYTF. The CDR3 DNA reads TGTGCCAGCAGCTCTACAGGGGCGGACTATGGCTACACCTTC.

This chain links TRBV27 with TRBJ1-5; 7 bases fit TRBD1. There are 17 residues in the CDR3. The V gene end was trimmed by 3 bases and the J gene end by 6 bases; junction bases not matched to a gene: 14. The germline V gene encodes CDR1 MNHEY and CDR2 SMNVEV (reference sequence). The DNA of the CDR3 is TGTGCCAGCAGTTTTAGAGGAATACAGGGGATTGGTCAGCCCCAGCATTTT. This sequence encodes CASSFRGIQGIGQPQHF.

J is TRBJ2-7 and V is TRBV6-6; no clear D gene. CDR1 and CDR2 (germline): MNHNY, SVGAGI (reference sequence). The CDR3 has 12 residues. The ends were cut back, 5 bases at V and 3 bases at J, with 8 bases in the middle. This CDR3 reads CASSTGNYEQYF. Here the CDR3 DNA reads TGTGCCAGCAGTACTGGTAACTACGAGCAGTACTTC.

This sequence joins TRBV2 and TRBJ1-5; TRBD1 matches at 10 bases. The CDR3 covers 15 residues. The junction had 6 bases not matched to a gene; V was cut back by 4 bases and J by 6 bases. CDR1 is SNHLY, CDR2 FYNNEI, per germline. The CDR3 here is CASSAGQGIPQPQHF. The CDR3 nucleotides read TGTGCCAGCAGTGCGGGACAGGGGATACCTCAGCCCCAGCATTTT.

V gene TRBV5-1 combines with J gene TRBJ1-2, with D maybe TRBD1 (6 bases). V was pared by 5 bases and J by 5 bases, with 13 bases between. The CDR3 loop spans 13 amino acids. The germline V gene encodes CDR1 SGHRS and CDR2 YFSETQ. The CDR3 protein is CASRQGSGYGYTF. CDR3 nucleotides: TGCGCCAGCAGACAGGGAAGTGGGTATGGCTACACCTTC.

The chain couples TRBV11-2 to TRBJ1-2; tentatively, D is TRBD1 (6 bases). The CDR3 sequence is 19 residues long. The V gene's germline CDR1 is SGHAT and CDR2 FQNNGV. Trimming took 0 bases from V and 1 from J, leaving 21 bases between them. This CDR3 is CASSLDREGRGVRNYGYTF. Written as DNA, the CDR3 is TGTGCCAGCAGCTTAGATCGGGAGGGCAGGGGAGTCCGTAACTATGGCTACACCTTC.

The V gene is TRBV5-4, the J gene TRBJ1-6, with a possible D match to TRBD1 (6 bases). CDR3 length: 16 residues. V lost 4 bases and J lost 0, with 11 bases in between. Germline V CDR1 and CDR2: SGHNT, YYREEE (reference sequence). The CDR3 here is CASSQTGFSYNSPLHF. CDR3 nucleotides: TGTGCCAGCAGCCAGACAGGATTCTCCTATAATTCACCCCTCCACTTT.

V and J are TRBV28 and TRBJ2-2, with D maybe TRBD2 (5 bases). Germline loops: CDR1 MDHEN, CDR2 SYDVKM. The CDR3 consists of 15 residues. The V end was cut by 3 bases, the J end by 0 bases, with 8 bases between. CDR3 nucleotides: TGTGCCAGCAGTTTCGACGGGGCGAACACCGGGGAGCTGTTTTTT. Protein: CASSFDGANTGELFF.

The rearrangement uses TRBV6-6 and TRBJ2-2, with 9 bases lining up with TRBD1. V was pared by 4 bases and J by 1 base, with 4 bases of the junction left unmatched. The CDR3 contains 16 residues. Germline CDR1 and CDR2: MNHNY and SVGAGI (reference sequence). CDR3 region: CASSWGQGRNTGELFF. The CDR3 coding sequence is TGTGCCAGCAGTTGGGGACAGGGTAGGAACACCGGGGAGCTGTTTTTT.

V and J are TRBV29-1 and TRBJ1-4; 12 nucleotides align to TRBD1. Germline V gene data show CDR1 as SQVTM and CDR2 as ANQGSEA. The CDR3 covers 15 residues. J gave up 8 bases and V 2 bases, and 6 bases lay outside the gene matches. DNA of the CDR3: TGCAGCGTTGAACCGGGACAGGGGGCGCAGGAAAAACTGTTTTTT. Encoded protein: CSVEPGQGAQEKLFF.

The genes are TRBV21-1 and TRBJ2-1; whether TRBD2, the table's D call, matches the DNA was not checked. TRBV21-1 has pseudogene status. The CDR3 is 14 residues long. As DNA, the CDR3 is TGTGCCAGCACGAGCGGGGGGCTAAGCTATGAGCAGTTCTTC. Residues: CASTSGGLSYEQFF.

The rearrangement joins TRBV5-5 to TRBJ2-7, with 7 bases aligning to TRBD1. The ends lost 2 bases at V and 2 bases at J; junction bases unmatched: 4. The germline CDR1 and CDR2 sequences are SGHKS and YYEKEE (reference sequence). The CDR3 is 14 amino acids. The CDR3 nucleotides are TGTGCCAGCAGCTTTGGACAGGAAGCCTACGAGCAGTACTTC. It yields the protein CASSFGQEAYEQYF.

Comments on this clone: The same CDR3 can be traced to other DNA sequences in this sample. This rearrangement joins TRBV6-2 or TRBV6-3 to TRBJ2-1, with TRBD2 as a possible D gene (5 bases). The germline V gene encodes CDR1 MNHEY and CDR2 SVGEGT. The CDR3 extends over 13 amino acids. V was pared by 5 bases and J by 4 bases, with 9 bases between. CDR3 amino acids: CASSSRGYNEQFF. The CDR3 nucleotides read TGTGCCAGCAGTAGCCGGGGTTACAATGAGCAGTTCTTC.

The CDR3 DNA sequence: TGTGCCAGCAGTGAGGGCGCCCTCACAGATACGCAGTATTTT. Its protein product is CASSEGALTDTQYF. J is TRBJ2-3 and V is TRBV6-4; D is unresolved. Trimming removed 3 bases at V and 2 bases at J, with 9 bases between. This CDR3 has 14 amino acids. Germline values: CDR1 MRHNA, CDR2 SNTAGT.

The chain joins TRBV7-9 to TRBJ2-7; weak D call: TRBD2 (6 bases). Trimming removed 1 base at V and 2 bases at J, with 9 bases between. The CDR3 is 14 amino acids. The germline CDR1 and CDR2 sequences are SEHNR and FQNEAQ (reference sequence). CDR3 in DNA: TGTGCCAGCAGCTTAGGGCTAGCGCCCTACGAGCAGTACTTC. Its translation: CASSLGLAPYEQYF.

J is TRBJ1-5 and V is TRBV29-1; D may be TRBD1 (5 bases). Germline CDR1 and CDR2: SQVTM and ANQGSEA. The CDR3 contains 13 residues. V dropped 6 bases and J dropped 0 bases, with 9 bases sitting between them. CDR3: CSVADSSNQPQHF. Written as DNA, the CDR3 is TGCAGCGTGGCCGACAGTAGCAATCAGCCCCAGCATTTT. Variable domain in full (rest from reference TRBV29-1 and TRBJ1-5): SAVISQKPSRDICQRGTSLTIQCQVDSQVTMMFWYRQQPGQSLTLIATANQGSEATYESGFVIDKFPISRPNLTFSTLTVSNMSPEDSSIYLCSVADSSNQPQHFGDGTRLSIL.

V usage is TRBV7-9 and J usage is TRBJ2-5; 9 nucleotides line up with TRBD2. The CDR3 is 14 residues long. CDR1 is SEHNR and CDR2 is FQNEAQ in the germline V gene (reference sequence). V lost 8 bases and J lost 4; bases outside the gene matches: 8. The CDR3 protein is CASSHGSGRETQYF. CDR3 DNA sequence: TGTGCCAGCTCTCACGGTAGCGGGAGAGAGACCCAGTACTTC.

The table lists this clone with a count of one. The chain recombines TRBV4-1 with TRBJ2-1; 7 bases are a match to TRBD1. The CDR3 loop spans 14 amino acids. The V gene's germline CDR1 is MGHRA and CDR2 YSYEKL. V lost 3 bases, J lost 7 bases, and 6 bases stayed unmatched. The CDR3 coding sequence is TGCGCCAGCAGCCACGCCGACAGGGAGAATGAGCAGTTCTTC. It is translated as CASSHADRENEQFF.

The genes are TRBV10-3 and TRBJ2-7; D might be TRBD1 (5 bases). Trimming left V 5 bases short and J 0 bases short, with 11 bases between. CDR3 length equals 14 residues. In germline, CDR1 is ENHRY, CDR2 SYGVKD. CDR3 amino acids: CAISLDTSSYEQYF. The CDR3 DNA is TGTGCCATCAGTTTGGACACGAGCTCCTACGAGCAGTACTTC.

The rearrangement links TRBV18 to TRBJ2-7, with D maybe TRBD1 (5 bases). The CDR3 is made up of 16 amino acids. Per germline, CDR1 KGHSH and CDR2 LQKENI. Trimming cost V 3 bases and J 3 bases, with 18 bases left between them. DNA of the CDR3: TGTGCCAGCTCACCTAGGGGATTGGGTATCGGCTACGAGCAGTACTTC. Amino acid sequence: CASSPRGLGIGYEQYF.

The rearrangement joins TRBV19 to TRBJ1-3, with D unresolved. In germline, CDR1 is LNHDA, CDR2 SQIVND (reference sequence). The CDR3 loop spans 14 amino acids. Trimming took 2 bases from V and 2 from J, leaving 7 bases between them. The CDR3 protein is CASSISETGNTIYF. In DNA, the CDR3 is TGTGCCAGTAGTATATCGGAGACTGGAAACACCATATATTTT. The full variable domain, in which reference TRBV19 and TRBJ1-3 provide the parts outside the CDR3, is DGGITQSPKYLFRKEGQNVTLSCEQNLNHDAMYWYRQDPGQGLRLIYYSQIVNDFQKGDIAEGYSVSREKKESFPLTVTSAQKNPTAFYLCASSISETGNTIYFGEGSWLTVV.

V and J are TRBV5-1 and TRBJ1-5; D not resolved. CDR1 and CDR2 from the germline V gene are SGHRS and YFSETQ. This CDR3 is 17 amino acids long. V was shortened by 4 bases and J by 0 bases, with 17 bases between the two germline ends. DNA of the CDR3: TGCGCCAGCAGCCCCGCCGGTGGTAGCTATAGCAATCAGCCCCAGCATTTT. Its protein is CASSPAGGSYSNQPQHF.

Here the CDR3 DNA reads TGTGCCAGCAGTCCTACCCTTCGCCAGGCGAGTCATTCACCCCTCCACTTT. As protein: CASSPTLRQASHSPLHF. V usage is TRBV6-6 and J usage is TRBJ1-6; D gene ambiguous. V was clipped by 5 bases and J by 8 bases, with 22 bases between them. Looked up from germline, CDR1 is MNHNY and CDR2 is SVGAGI (reference sequence). This CDR3 is 17 amino acids long.